These T cell receptor beta chains were read from a single sample in a study of blood T cells in healthy people across ages. TCRdb reprocessed the 5' RACE reads via MiXCR and lists one record per CDR3 protein. The data show roughly 1,700,000 distinct CDR3 sequences, approximately 28% seen once. Sequencing was done on a sample of blood. The receptors originated from a woman in her 30s in good health. Each CDR3 is given with its conserved first and last residue. The D gene is left open where the match is weak. Size is omitted from some rows. Given values are once, few, many or a class for expanded clones.

clone_size,cdr3_length,j_call,v_call,d_call,cdr3_aa,cdr3_nt
few,15,TRBJ2-1,TRBV20-1,TRBD1,CSARERTGVSYEQFF,TGCAGTGCTAGAGAAAGGACAGGGGTTTCCTACGAGCAGTTCTTC
many,15,TRBJ2-1,TRBV20-1,TRBD2,CSALTPAGELNEQFF,TGCAGTGCTCTTACCCCGGCGGGAGAGCTCAATGAGCAGTTCTTC
few,13,TRBJ2-3,TRBV20-1,.,CSAIRGFTDTQYF,TGCAGTGCTATACGGGGCTTCACAGATACGCAGTATTTT
many,14,TRBJ2-7,TRBV20-1,TRBD2,CSARALAGAYEQYF,TGCAGTGCTAGGGCACTAGCGGGAGCCTACGAGCAGTACTTC
many,15,TRBJ2-7,TRBV27,.,CASSGEGESSYEQYF,TGTGCCAGCAGTGGAGAGGGGGAGAGCTCCTACGAGCAGTACTTC
.,16,TRBJ1-4,TRBV5-1,TRBD1,CASSLGQGVSNEELFF,TGCGCCAGCAGCTTGGGACAGGGTGTATCTAATGAAGAACTGTTTTTT
.,16,TRBJ2-2,TRBV20-1,TRBD2,CSARGRLAVNTGERFF,TGCAGTGCTAGAGGGAGACTAGCGGTTAACACCGGGGAGCGGTTTTTT
.,17,TRBJ2-1,TRBV6-1,.,CASSEGQFRPIYNEQFF,TGTGCCAGCAGTGAAGGGCAATTTCGGCCGATATACAATGAGCAGTTCTTC
.,13,TRBJ1-5,TRBV2,.,CASTGKGDQPQHF,TGTGCCAGCACCGGAAAGGGAGATCAGCCCCAGCATTTT
many,15,TRBJ2-1,TRBV28,TRBD1,CASSRMGQGGNEQFF,TGTGCCAGCAGTCGAATGGGACAGGGGGGTAATGAGCAGTTCTTC
.,16,TRBJ2-2,TRBV30,TRBD2,CAWSDRWRGNTGELFF,TGTGCCTGGAGTGACAGATGGCGGGGGAACACTGGGGAGCTGTTTTTT
once,16,TRBJ2-7,TRBV20-1,TRBD2,CSARVGLAGRTYEQYF,TGCAGTGCTAGAGTGGGACTAGCGGGAAGGACCTACGAGCAGTACTTC
.,15,TRBJ2-7,TRBV6-1,.,CASSESRTTSYEQYF,TGTGCCAGCAGTGAATCTCGGACAACCTCCTACGAGCAGTACTTC
few,11,TRBJ1-2,TRBV29-1,.,CSLWGSYGYTF,TGCAGCTTGTGGGGGAGCTATGGCTACACCTTC
.,14,TRBJ2-1,TRBV3-1,.,CASSQMTSYNEQFF,TGTGCCAGCAGCCAAATGACTTCGTACAATGAGCAGTTCTTC
many,14,TRBJ2-5,TRBV7-2,TRBD1,CASRPGTAGQTQYF,TGTGCCAGCAGACCCGGGACAGCCGGGCAGACCCAGTACTTC
.,16,TRBJ2-2,TRBV20-1,.,CSAKGSVVGVTGELFF,TGCAGTGCGAAGGGCTCGGTAGTTGGTGTCACCGGGGAGCTGTTTTTT
.,14,TRBJ2-3,TRBV11-2,.,CASGGSGGTDTQYF,TGTGCCAGTGGCGGCAGCGGAGGCACAGATACGCAGTATTTT
many,14,TRBJ2-7,TRBV12-3/TRBV12-4,TRBD2,CASSPRTSSYEQYF,TGTGCCAGCAGTCCCCGGACTAGCTCCTACGAGCAGTACTTC
.,15,TRBJ1-5,TRBV20-1,.,CSAGRTVRVDQPQHF,TGCAGTGCTGGAAGGACAGTAAGAGTGGATCAGCCCCAGCATTTT
many,13,TRBJ2-3,TRBV12-3/TRBV12-4,.,CASSHVVADTQYF,TGTGCCAGCAGCCACGTCGTCGCAGATACGCAGTATTTT
many,14,TRBJ2-1,TRBV11-2,TRBD2,CASSFERGYNEQFF,TGTGCCAGCAGCTTCGAGCGGGGCTACAATGAGCAGTTCTTC
many,16,TRBJ2-7,TRBV5-1,TRBD2,CASSLGGGGSSYEQYF,TGCGCCAGCAGCTTGGGTGGCGGGGGGTCCTCCTACGAGCAGTACTTC
few,15,TRBJ2-1,TRBV20-1,TRBD2,CSAPRTSGSVYEQFF,TGCAGTGCTCCCCGGACTAGCGGGAGTGTGTATGAGCAGTTCTTC
.,16,TRBJ2-6,TRBV5-1,TRBD1,CASSGDRISGANVLTF,TGCGCCAGCAGCGGGGACAGAATCTCTGGGGCCAACGTCCTGACTTTC
few,13,TRBJ2-1,TRBV2,TRBD2,CASSPPTSGEQFF,TGTGCCAGCAGCCCCCCGACTAGCGGTGAGCAGTTCTTC
.,16,TRBJ2-4,TRBV7-9,.,CASSLALTGVKNEQYF,TGTGCCAGCAGCTTAGCGCTGACGGGAGTGAAAAATGAGCAGTACTTC
.,18,TRBJ2-1,TRBV2,.,CASSEALRVWRRDNEQFF,TGTGCCAGCAGTGAAGCGCTTCGAGTGTGGCGCAGGGATAATGAGCAGTTCTTC
many,15,TRBJ1-2,TRBV12-3/TRBV12-4,TRBD1,CATRTGARANYGYTF,TGTGCCACCCGGACAGGGGCGAGAGCTAACTATGGCTACACCTTC
.,14,TRBJ2-1,TRBV18,TRBD2,CASSPLAGESEQFF,TGTGCCAGCTCACCACTTGCGGGAGAGAGTGAGCAGTTCTTC
few,14,TRBJ1-2,TRBV10-2,TRBD1,CAGSESTGAYGYTF,TGCGCCGGCAGTGAGTCGACAGGGGCTTATGGCTACACCTTC
.,15,TRBJ2-3,TRBV7-2,.,CASSPGGATTDTQYF,TGTGCCAGCAGCCCTGGGGGGGCAACCACAGATACGCAGTATTTT
few,14,TRBJ1-5,TRBV12-3/TRBV12-4,.,CASSAGPSNQPQHF,TGTGCCAGCAGCGCAGGGCCCTCCAATCAGCCCCAGCATTTT
.,12,TRBJ2-3,TRBV5-1,.,CASSLGELSQYF,TGCGCCAGCAGCTTGGGGGAGCTATCGCAGTATTTT
few,15,TRBJ2-3,TRBV20-1,TRBD1,CSARAQGASTDTQYF,TGCAGTGCTAGAGCACAGGGGGCTAGCACAGATACGCAGTATTTT
.,15,TRBJ2-5,TRBV10-1,TRBD1,CASSESEGAIETQYF,TGCGCCAGCAGTGAGTCAGAGGGGGCTATAGAGACCCAGTACTTC
few,14,TRBJ1-2,TRBV10-2,.,CASSDLGSGRGYTF,TGCGCCAGCAGTGATCTCGGCTCGGGGCGCGGCTACACCTTC
.,15,TRBJ1-4,TRBV6-6,.,CASKFGLATNEKLFF,TGTGCCAGCAAATTCGGGCTAGCAACTAATGAAAAACTGTTTTTT
few,14,TRBJ2-5,TRBV20-1,.,CSARGTNGQEAQYF,TGCAGTGCTAGAGGGACTAACGGGCAAGAGGCCCAGTACTTC
few,13,TRBJ1-3,TRBV7-2,.,CASSTNSGNTIYF,TGTGCCAGCAGCACAAACTCTGGAAACACCATATATTTT
.,13,TRBJ2-1,TRBV29-1,TRBD1,CSAPGQGSNEQFF,TGCAGCGCTCCGGGACAGGGCTCCAATGAGCAGTTCTTC
.,14,TRBJ2-4,TRBV27,TRBD1,CASSFEGAADIQYF,TGTGCCAGCAGTTTTGAGGGGGCGGCCGACATTCAGTACTTC